The 4 T cell receptor beta chains in this list originate from one sample, sequenced in a study of radiotherapy plus CTLA-4 blockade in lung cancer. TCRdb's copy holds only in-frame clones and misses some; the assay was immunoSEQ multiplex PCR. The data show about 77,000 clones, with roughly 70% seen just once and over 9% held by the top ten. Sample: peripheral blood, taken from a patient treated with radiotherapy plus ipilimumab. These receptors were taken from a human donor with non-small cell lung cancer whose response to radiotherapy plus ipilimumab could not be evaluated.

As concerns this clone: Other nucleotide sequences in the sample specify the same CDR3. The genes are TRBV5-1 and TRBJ2-1, with 8 bases fitting TRBD2. V lost 0 bases to trimming and J lost 2 bases; unmatched junction nucleotides: 1. The germline V gene has CDR1 SGHRS and CDR2 YFSETQ. The CDR3 covers 15 residues. The CDR3 protein is CASSLVSGTYNEQFF. The CDR3 bases are TGCGCCAGCAGCTTGGTTAGCGGGACCTACAATGAGCAGTTCTTC.

Worth noting for this clone: The junction departs from germline at one end; a sequencing error may be responsible. The chain combines TRBV30 with TRBJ1-1; 8 bases agree with TRBD1. From germline, CDR1 is GTSNPN and CDR2 SVGIG (reference sequence). The CDR3 sequence is 11 residues long. The CDR3 reads CAWGSDRARGF. The DNA for the CDR3 is TGTGCCTGGGGGTCGGACAGGGCCCGGGGCTTT.

V gene TRBV9 combines with J gene TRBJ2-7; D is ambiguous. Germline CDR1 reads SGDLS; CDR2 reads YYNGEE. This CDR3 is 17 amino acids long. Trimming cost V 3 bases and J 2 bases, with 21 bases left between them. CDR3 residues: CASSADPEVKTTYEQYF. CDR3 DNA sequence: TGTGCCAGCAGCGCTGACCCAGAGGTAAAAACTACCTACGAGCAGTACTTC.

The gene calls are TRBV19 and TRBJ2-3, with a possible D match to TRBD2 (5 bases). V was cut by 5 bases and J by 1 base, with 16 bases left in between. Germline CDR1 reads LNHDA; CDR2 reads SQIVND (reference sequence). The CDR3 has 16 amino acids. CDR3 sequence (DNA): TGTGCCAGTAGTCGGGGTGTGGGTCCCCGCACAGATACGCAGTATTTT. Encoded protein: CASSRGVGPRTDTQYF.